The T cell receptor beta chain described here comes from a study of radiotherapy plus CTLA-4 blockade in lung cancer. The overall study: Disease control was seen in 30% to 35% of patients, objective responses in around 17%.

The V and J ends lost 4 bases and 0 bases, in that order; junction bases with no gene match: 10. The CDR3 runs to 19 residues. Germline lookup yields CDR1 MGHRA and CDR2 YSYEKL. The table came from immunoSEQ multiplex PCR; TCRdb's copy has only in-frame clones and leaves some out. The table has 85,000 to 90,000 clones, approximately 86% seen once. Source: peripheral blood, taken from a patient treated with radiotherapy plus ipilimumab. This TCR came from a human donor with non-small cell lung cancer that progressed on radiotherapy plus ipilimumab. This rearrangement joins TRBV4-1 to TRBJ2-3, with 13 bases that match TRBD2. CDR3 DNA sequence: TGCGCCAGCAGCCGCGGAACTAGCGGGGGGGCCCTTAGCACAGATACGCAGTATTTT. This encodes CASSRGTSGGALSTDTQYF.